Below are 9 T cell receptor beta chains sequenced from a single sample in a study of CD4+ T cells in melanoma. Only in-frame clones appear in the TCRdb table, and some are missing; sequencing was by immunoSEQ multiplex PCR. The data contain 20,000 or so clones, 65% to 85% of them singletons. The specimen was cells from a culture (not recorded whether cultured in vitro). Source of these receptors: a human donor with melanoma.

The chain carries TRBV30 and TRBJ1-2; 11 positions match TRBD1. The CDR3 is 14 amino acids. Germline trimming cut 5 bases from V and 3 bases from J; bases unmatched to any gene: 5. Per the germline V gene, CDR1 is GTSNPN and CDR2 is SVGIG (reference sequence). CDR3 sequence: CAWGRTGGYYGYTF. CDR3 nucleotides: TGTGCCTGGGGGAGGACAGGGGGCTACTATGGCTACACCTTC.

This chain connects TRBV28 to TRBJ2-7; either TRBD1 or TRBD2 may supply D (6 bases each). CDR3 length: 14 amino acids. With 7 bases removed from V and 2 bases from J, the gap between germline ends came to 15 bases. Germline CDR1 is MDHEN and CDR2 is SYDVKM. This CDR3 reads CASMVGGAPYEQYF. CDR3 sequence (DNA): TGTGCCAGCATGGTGGGGGGCGCCCCCTACGAGCAGTACTTC.

CDR3 in DNA: TGTGCCTGGTCGACCCGGGACAACTCACCCCTCCACTTT. Translation: CAWSTRDNSPLHF. V is TRBV30 and J is TRBJ1-6; TRBD1 is a possible D gene (6 bases). The CDR3 is made up of 13 amino acids. CDR1 and CDR2 from the germline V gene are GTSNPN and SVGIG (reference sequence). V was pared by 5 bases and J by 10 bases, with 15 bases between.

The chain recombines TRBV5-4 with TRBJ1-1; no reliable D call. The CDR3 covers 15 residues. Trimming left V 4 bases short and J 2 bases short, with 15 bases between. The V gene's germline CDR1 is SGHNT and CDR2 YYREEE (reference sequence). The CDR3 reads CASSPSGQINTEAFF. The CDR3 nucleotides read TGTGCCAGCAGCCCTTCCGGGCAGATTAACACTGAAGCTTTCTTT.

The CDR3, as DNA: TGTGCCAGCAGAGCCCGCGGGGGCTCCTACAATGAGCAGTTCTTC. Translated: CASRARGGSYNEQFF. This rearrangement joins TRBV5-4 to TRBJ2-1; 7 bases are a match to TRBD2. Germline lookup yields CDR1 SGHNT and CDR2 YYREEE (reference sequence). This CDR3 has 15 residues. After removal of 5 bases from V and 0 bases from J, the junction contained 5 bases not matched to a gene. The full variable domain, rest sourced from reference TRBV5-4 and TRBJ2-1, is ETGVTQSPTHLIKTRGQQVTLRCSSQSGHNTVSWYQQALGQGPQFIFQYYREEENGRGNFPPRFSGLQFPNYSSELNVNALELDDSALYLCASRARGGSYNEQFFGPGTRLTVL.

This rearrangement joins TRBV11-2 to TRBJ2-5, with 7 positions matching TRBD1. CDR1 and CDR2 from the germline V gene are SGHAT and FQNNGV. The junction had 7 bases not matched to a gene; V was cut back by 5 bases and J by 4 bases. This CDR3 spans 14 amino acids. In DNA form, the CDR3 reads TGTGCCAGCAGCCCGTTCCGACAGGGAGAGACCCAGTACTTC. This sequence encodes CASSPFRQGETQYF. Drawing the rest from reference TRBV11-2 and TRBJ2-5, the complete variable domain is EAGVAQSPRYKIIEKRQSVAFWCNPISGHATLYWYQQILGQGPKLLIQFQNNGVVDDSQLPKDRFSAERLKGVDSTLKIQPAKLEDSAVYLCASSPFRQGETQYFGPGTRLLVL.

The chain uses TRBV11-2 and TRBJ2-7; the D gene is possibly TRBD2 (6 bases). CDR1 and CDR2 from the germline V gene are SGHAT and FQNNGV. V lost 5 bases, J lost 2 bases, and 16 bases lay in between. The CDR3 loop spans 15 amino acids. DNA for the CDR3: TGTGCCAGCAGCCAAGGCGGGAAGCGTACCTACGAGCAGTACTTC. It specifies CASSQGGKRTYEQYF. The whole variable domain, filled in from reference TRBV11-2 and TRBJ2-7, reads EAGVAQSPRYKIIEKRQSVAFWCNPISGHATLYWYQQILGQGPKLLIQFQNNGVVDDSQLPKDRFSAERLKGVDSTLKIQPAKLEDSAVYLCASSQGGKRTYEQYFGPGTRLTVT.

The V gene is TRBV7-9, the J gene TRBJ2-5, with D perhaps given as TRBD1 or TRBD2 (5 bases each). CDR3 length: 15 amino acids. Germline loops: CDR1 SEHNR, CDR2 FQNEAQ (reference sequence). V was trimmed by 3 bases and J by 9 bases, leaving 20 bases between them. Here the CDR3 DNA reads TGTGCCAGCAGCTTTGTAGGGACCACCGGGATGGCCCAGTACTTC. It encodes CASSFVGTTGMAQYF. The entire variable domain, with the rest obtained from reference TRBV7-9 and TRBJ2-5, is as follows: DTGVSQNPRHKITKRGQNVTFRCDPISEHNRLYWYRQTLGQGPEFLTYFQNEAQLEKSRLLSDRFSAERPKGSFSTLEIQRTEQGDSAMYLCASSFVGTTGMAQYFGPGTRLLVL.

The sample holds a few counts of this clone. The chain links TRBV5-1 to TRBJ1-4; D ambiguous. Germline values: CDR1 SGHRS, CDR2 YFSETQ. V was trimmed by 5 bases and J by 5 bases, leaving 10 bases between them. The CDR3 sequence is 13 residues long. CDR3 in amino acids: CASSQEINEKLFF. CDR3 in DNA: TGCGCCAGCAGTCAGGAAATCAATGAAAAACTGTTTTTT.